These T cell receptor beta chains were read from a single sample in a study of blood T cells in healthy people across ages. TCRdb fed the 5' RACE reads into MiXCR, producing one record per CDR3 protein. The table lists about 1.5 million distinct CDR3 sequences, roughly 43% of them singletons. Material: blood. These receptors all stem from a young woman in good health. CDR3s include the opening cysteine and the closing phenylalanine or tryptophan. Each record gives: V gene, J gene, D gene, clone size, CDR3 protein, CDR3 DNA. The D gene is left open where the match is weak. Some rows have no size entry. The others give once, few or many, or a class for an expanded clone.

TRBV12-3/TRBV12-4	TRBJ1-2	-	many	CASSLGQSYGYTF	TGTGCCAGCAGCCTTGGACAGAGCTATGGCTACACCTTC
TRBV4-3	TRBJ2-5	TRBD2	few	CASSQASLAGETQYF	TGCGCCAGCAGCCAAGCTAGTCTAGCGGGGGAGACCCAGTACTTC
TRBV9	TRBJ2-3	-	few	CASSVDTGRTDTQYF	TGTGCCAGCAGCGTAGACACAGGCCGCACAGATACGCAGTATTTT
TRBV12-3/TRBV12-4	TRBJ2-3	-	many	CASRTGTGTDTQYF	TGTGCCAGCAGAACCGGGACGGGAACAGATACGCAGTATTTT
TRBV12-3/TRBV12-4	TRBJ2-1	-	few	CASSSGPHYEQFF	TGTGCCAGCAGTTCAGGGCCCCACTATGAGCAGTTCTTC
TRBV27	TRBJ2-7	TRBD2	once	CASGYREVPYEQYF	TGTGCCAGCGGCTACCGGGAGGTTCCCTACGAGCAGTACTTC
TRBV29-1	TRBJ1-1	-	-	CSMVGTITEAFF	TGCAGCATGGTCGGGACAATCACTGAAGCTTTCTTT
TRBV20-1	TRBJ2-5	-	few	CSPRRGQETQYF	TGCAGTCCGAGAAGAGGGCAAGAGACCCAGTACTTC
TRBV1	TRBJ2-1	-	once	CTSSQGLAGVNEQFF	TGCACCAGCAGCCAGGGACTAGCGGGGGTCAATGAGCAGTTCTTC
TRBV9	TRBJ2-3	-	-	CASSGGGGYSTDTQYF	TGTGCCAGCAGCGGAGGGGGAGGGTATAGCACAGATACGCAGTATTTT
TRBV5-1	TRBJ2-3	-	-	CASSDPTRVSSTDTQYF	TGCGCCAGCAGCGACCCTACCCGGGTATCTAGCACAGATACGCAGTATTTT
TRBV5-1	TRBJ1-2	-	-	CASSVQKGNGYTF	TGCGCCAGCAGCGTGCAGAAGGGTAATGGCTACACCTTC
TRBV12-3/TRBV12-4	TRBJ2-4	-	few	CASSSGTQGANIQYF	TGTGCCAGCAGTTCCGGGACCCAAGGAGCAAACATTCAGTACTTC
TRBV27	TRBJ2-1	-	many	CASSWGSYNEQFF	TGTGCCAGCAGCTGGGGGTCATACAATGAGCAGTTCTTC
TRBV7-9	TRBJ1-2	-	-	CASSLGPTDNYGYTF	TGTGCCAGCAGCTTAGGGCCCACAGATAACTATGGCTACACCTTC
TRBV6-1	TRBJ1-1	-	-	CASIRGARTEAFF	TGTGCCAGCATCCGGGGGGCGAGGACTGAAGCTTTCTTT
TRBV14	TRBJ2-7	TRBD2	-	CASSRERPSGRDYEQYF	TGTGCCAGCAGCAGAGAAAGGCCTAGCGGGAGGGACTACGAGCAGTACTTC
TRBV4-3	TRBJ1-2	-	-	CASSPGGWGYGYTF	TGCGCCAGCAGCCCTGGGGGGTGGGGCTATGGCTACACCTTC
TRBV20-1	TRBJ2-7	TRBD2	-	CSARDFSGAMAYEQYF	TGCAGTGCTAGAGACTTCAGCGGGGCCATGGCCTACGAGCAGTACTTC
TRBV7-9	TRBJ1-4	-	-	CASSRRDRPLFF	TGTGCCAGCAGCAGGAGGGACCGACCCTTGTTTTTT
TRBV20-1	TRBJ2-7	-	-	CSAPSRDRHYEQYF	TGCAGTGCTCCAAGCCGGGACCGGCACTACGAGCAGTACTTC
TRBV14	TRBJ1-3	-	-	CASSQMGNTIYF	TGTGCCAGCAGCCAAATGGGAAACACCATATATTTT
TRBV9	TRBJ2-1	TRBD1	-	CASSPRDRAEQFF	TGTGCCAGCAGCCCGCGGGACAGGGCTGAGCAGTTCTTC
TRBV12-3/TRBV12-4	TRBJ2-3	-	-	CASSNSGPTSTDTQYF	TGTGCCAGCAGCAACTCGGGACCGACAAGCACAGATACGCAGTATTTT
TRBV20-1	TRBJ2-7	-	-	CSARSDTNEQYF	TGCAGTGCTAGATCCGACACGAACGAGCAGTACTTC
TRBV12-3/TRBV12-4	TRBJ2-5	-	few	CASSPLEGVPETQYF	TGTGCCAGCAGTCCCCTAGAGGGGGTCCCGGAGACCCAGTACTTC
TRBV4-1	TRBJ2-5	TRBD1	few	CASSQDPPAGGRETQYF	TGCGCCAGCAGCCAAGACCCTCCCGCAGGGGGCCGAGAGACCCAGTACTTC
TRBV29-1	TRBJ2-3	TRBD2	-	CSVGGGSISTDTQYF	TGCAGCGTTGGAGGCGGGAGTATTAGCACAGATACGCAGTATTTT
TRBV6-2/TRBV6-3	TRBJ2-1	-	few	CASSSTVRNNEQFF	TGTGCCAGCAGTTCCACCGTGCGAAACAATGAGCAGTTCTTC
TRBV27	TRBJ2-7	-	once	CASSSFGPEQYF	TGTGCCAGCAGTTCCTTCGGGCCCGAGCAGTACTTC
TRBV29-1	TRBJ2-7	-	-	CSVEFASGALYEQYF	TGCAGCGTTGAATTCGCCTCGGGGGCCTTATACGAGCAGTACTTC
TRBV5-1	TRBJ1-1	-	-	CASSLVAGPEAFF	TGCGCCAGCAGCTTGGTGGCGGGGCCTGAAGCTTTCTTT
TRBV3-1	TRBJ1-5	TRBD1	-	CASSHSDRDQPQHF	TGTGCCAGCAGCCATTCTGACAGGGATCAGCCCCAGCATTTT
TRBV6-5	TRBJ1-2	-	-	CASRGTRETGYTF	TGTGCCAGCCGAGGAACCAGGGAGACTGGCTACACCTTC
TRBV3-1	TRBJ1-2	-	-	CASSPDRSSYGYTF	TGTGCCAGCAGCCCGGACAGAAGTAGTTATGGCTACACCTTC
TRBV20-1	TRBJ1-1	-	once	CSAGNVNTEAFF	TGCAGTGCCGGGAACGTGAACACTGAAGCTTTCTTT
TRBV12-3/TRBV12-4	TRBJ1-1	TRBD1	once	CASSFNRGFGTEAFF	TGTGCCAGCAGTTTTAACAGGGGTTTCGGCACTGAAGCTTTCTTT
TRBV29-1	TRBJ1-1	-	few	CSVGLTYANTEAFF	TGCAGCGTTGGCCTAACTTACGCGAACACTGAAGCTTTCTTT
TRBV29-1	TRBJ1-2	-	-	CSVESGYYGYTF	TGCAGCGTTGAGTCGGGGTACTATGGCTACACCTTC
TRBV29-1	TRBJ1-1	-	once	CSVEVTGRTEAFF	TGCAGCGTTGAAGTTACAGGTCGGACTGAAGCTTTCTTT